The T cell receptor beta chain under discussion was sequenced for a study of CD8+CD57+ T cells in acquired aplastic anemia. Study details: Sorted CD4+ plus CD8+ cells gave DNA averaging 3.2 ug.

Germline CDR1 is DFQATT and CDR2 is SNEGSKA (reference sequence). The CDR3 length is 15 residues. Trimming at V came to 5 bases and at J to 2 bases, leaving 6 bases not matched to a gene. This clonotype occurred many times. Its specificity is not known. Study-wide results and caveats: Patients and healthy controls showed no significant CD8+ Simpson's diversity difference.

The authors sequenced patients whose flow cytometry had shown CD8+CD57+ cell expansion. Patients, without exception, had severe acquired aplastic anemia. Patients had undergone no therapy by the time their blood was sampled. TCR beta VDJ combinations and CDR3 sequences were profiled from genomic DNA. MiXCR, applied by TCRdb to the reads, yields one record per CDR3 protein. The sample lists some 170,000 distinct CDR3 sequences, 45% to 55% occurring once. The origin of this receptor is a human donor with aplastic anemia. The genes are TRBV20-1 and TRBJ1-3, with 10 bases fitting TRBD1. The sample was sorted CD4+, CD8+, or CD8+CD57+ T cells (not recorded which) from PBMCs. In nucleotides, the CDR3 is TGCAGTGCTGAAGGGACAGGGGTTCCTGGAAACACCATATATTTT. Its protein product is CSAEGTGVPGNTIYF.